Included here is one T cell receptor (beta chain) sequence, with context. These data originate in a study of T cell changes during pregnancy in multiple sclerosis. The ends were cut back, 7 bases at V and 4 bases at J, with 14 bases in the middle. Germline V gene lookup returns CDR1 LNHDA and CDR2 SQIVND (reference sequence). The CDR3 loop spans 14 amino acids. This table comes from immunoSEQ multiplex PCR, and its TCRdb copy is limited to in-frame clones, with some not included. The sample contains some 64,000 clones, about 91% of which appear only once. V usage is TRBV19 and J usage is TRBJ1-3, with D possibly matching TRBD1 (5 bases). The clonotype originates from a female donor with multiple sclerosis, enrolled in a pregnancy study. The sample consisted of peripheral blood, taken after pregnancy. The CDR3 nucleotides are TGTGCCAGTAAGAGATACAGGCGCGGAAACACCATATATTTT. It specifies CASKRYRRGNTIYF. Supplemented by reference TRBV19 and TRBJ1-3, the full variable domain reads DGGITQSPKYLFRKEGQNVTLSCEQNLNHDAMYWYRQDPGQGLRLIYYSQIVNDFQKGDIAEGYSVSREKKESFPLTVTSAQKNPTAFYLCASKRYRRGNTIYFGEGSWLTVV.